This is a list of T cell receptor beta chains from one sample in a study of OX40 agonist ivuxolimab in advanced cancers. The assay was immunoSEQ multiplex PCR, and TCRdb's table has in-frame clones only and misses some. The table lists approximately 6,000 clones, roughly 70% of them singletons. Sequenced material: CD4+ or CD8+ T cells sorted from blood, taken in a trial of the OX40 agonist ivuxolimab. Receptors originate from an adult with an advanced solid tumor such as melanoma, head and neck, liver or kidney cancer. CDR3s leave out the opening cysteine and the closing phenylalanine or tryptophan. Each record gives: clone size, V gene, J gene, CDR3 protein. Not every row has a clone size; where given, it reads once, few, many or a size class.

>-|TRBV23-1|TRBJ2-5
ASSQVEDREETQY
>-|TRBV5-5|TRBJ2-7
ASSLRWDEQY
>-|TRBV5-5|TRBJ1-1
ASSLASTGSEAF
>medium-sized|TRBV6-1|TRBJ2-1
ASSDLRDSYYNEQF
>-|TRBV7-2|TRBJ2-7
ASSLDNAWGVVQY
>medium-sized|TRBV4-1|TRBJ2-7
ASSQGVEGQGLYEQY
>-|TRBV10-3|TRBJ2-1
AISEKDGEQF
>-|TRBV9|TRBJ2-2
ASKGGVSTGELF
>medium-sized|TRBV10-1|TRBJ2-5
ASSGCFGETQY
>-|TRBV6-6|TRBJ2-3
ASSWLAGQSDTQY
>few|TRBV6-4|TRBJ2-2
ASSDSQDTGELF
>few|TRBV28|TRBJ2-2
ASSPRGTGELF
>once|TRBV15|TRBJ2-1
ATGQSYNEQF
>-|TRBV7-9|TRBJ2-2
ASTPRTSGYTGELF
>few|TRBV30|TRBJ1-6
AWKVRRAYNSPLH
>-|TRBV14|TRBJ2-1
ASSPQGFNEQF
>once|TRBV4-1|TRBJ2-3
ASSPGSGKEPDTQY
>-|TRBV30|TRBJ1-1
AWSVLAGGYTEAF
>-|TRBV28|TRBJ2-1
ASRHEGGPYNEQF
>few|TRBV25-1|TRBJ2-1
ASVGLATYNEQF
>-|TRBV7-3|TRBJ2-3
ASSRVDPGTQY
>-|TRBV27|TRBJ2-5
ASSLGFLGETQY
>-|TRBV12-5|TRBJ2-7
ASGLGLAGTYEQY
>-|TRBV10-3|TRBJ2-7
AISDSPGYEQY
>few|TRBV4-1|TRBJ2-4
ASSQTHPVGSGRREY
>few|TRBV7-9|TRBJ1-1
ASSSTGPGDTEAF
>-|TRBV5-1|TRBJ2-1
ASSLLPSYNEQF
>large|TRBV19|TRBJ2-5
ASSIDSQETQY
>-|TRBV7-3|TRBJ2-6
ASSSNTRLQSRANVLT
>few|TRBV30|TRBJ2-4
AFTGGRDIQY
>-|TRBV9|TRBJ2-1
ASSVEGGSYNEQF
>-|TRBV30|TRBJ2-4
AWNGDRGVAKNIQY
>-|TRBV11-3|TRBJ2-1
ASSLEGSSSYNEQF
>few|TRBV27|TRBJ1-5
ASSIGKGYSNQPQH
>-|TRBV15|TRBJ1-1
ATLDRDVTEAF
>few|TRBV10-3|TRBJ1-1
AISEDTEAF
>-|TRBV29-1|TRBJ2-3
SVYLGNTQY
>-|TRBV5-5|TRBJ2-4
ASSPYRGGSKNIQY
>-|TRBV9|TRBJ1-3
ASSQGQGAAGNTIY
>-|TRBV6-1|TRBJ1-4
ASSEWGVEKLF